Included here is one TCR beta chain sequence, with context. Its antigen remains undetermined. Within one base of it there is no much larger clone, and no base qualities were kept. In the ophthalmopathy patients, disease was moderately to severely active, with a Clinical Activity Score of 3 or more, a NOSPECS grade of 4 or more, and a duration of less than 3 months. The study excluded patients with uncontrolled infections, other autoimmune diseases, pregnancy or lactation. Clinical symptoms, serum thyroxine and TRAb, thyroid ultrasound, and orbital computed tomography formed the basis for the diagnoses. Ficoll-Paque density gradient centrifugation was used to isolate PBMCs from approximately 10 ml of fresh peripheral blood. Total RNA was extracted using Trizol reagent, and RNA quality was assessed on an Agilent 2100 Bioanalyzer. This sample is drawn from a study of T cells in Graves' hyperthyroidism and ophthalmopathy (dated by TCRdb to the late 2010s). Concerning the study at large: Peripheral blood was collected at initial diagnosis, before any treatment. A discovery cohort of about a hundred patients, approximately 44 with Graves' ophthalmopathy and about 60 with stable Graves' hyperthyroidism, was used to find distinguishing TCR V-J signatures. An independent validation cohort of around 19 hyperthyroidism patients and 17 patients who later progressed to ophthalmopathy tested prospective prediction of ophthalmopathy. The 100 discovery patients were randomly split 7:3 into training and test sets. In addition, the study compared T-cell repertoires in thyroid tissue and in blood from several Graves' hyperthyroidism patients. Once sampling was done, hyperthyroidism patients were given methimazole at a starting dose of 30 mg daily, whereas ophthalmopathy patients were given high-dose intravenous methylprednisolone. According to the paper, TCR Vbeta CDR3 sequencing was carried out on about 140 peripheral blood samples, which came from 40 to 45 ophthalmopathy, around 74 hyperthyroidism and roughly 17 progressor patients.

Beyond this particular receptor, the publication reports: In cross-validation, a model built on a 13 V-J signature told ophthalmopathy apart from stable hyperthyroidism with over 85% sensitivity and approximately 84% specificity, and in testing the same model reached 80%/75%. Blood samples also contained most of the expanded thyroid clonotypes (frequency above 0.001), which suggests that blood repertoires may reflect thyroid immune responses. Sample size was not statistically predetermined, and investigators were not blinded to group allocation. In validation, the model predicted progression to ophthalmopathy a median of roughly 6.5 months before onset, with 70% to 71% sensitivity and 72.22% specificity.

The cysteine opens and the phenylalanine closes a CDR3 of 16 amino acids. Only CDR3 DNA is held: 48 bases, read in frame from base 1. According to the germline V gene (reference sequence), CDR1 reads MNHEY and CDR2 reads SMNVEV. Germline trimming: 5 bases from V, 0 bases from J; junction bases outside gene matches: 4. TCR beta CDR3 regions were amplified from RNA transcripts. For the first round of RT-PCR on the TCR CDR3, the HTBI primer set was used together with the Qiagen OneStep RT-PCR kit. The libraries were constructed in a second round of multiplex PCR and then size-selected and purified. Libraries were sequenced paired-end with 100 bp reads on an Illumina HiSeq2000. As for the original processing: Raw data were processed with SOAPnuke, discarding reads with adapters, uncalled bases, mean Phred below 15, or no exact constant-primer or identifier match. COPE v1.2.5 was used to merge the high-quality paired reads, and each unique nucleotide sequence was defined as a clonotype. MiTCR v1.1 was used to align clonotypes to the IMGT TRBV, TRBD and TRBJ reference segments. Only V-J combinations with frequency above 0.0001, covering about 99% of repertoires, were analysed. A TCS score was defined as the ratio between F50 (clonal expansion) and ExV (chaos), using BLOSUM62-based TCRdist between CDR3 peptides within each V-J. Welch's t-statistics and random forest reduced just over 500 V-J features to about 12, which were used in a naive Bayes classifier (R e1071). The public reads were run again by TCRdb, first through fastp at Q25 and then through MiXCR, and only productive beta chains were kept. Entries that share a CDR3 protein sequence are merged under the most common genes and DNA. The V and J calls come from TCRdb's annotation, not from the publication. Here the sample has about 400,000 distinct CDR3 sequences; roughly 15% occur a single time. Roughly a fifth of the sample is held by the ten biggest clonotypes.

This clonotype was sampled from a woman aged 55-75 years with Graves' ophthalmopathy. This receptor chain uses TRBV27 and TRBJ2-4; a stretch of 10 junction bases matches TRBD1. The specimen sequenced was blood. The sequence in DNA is TGTGCCAGCAGTCCACGACAGGGGGCAGCCAAAAACATTCAGTACTTC. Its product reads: CASSPRQGAAKNIQYF.